This T cell receptor beta chain is drawn from a study of CD8+ T cells in alopecia areata. Study-level points and caveats: An increase in clonality over normal scalp was evident in lesional scalp, especially alopecia totalis/universalis.

CDR1 SGHTA and CDR2 FQGNSA come from the germline V gene. The CDR3 extends over 19 amino acids. V lost 2 bases, J lost 6 bases, and 21 bases stayed unmatched. RNA was extracted and reverse transcribed into cDNA as the sequencing template. The method was immunoSEQ multiplex PCR; TCRdb's version includes in-frame clones alone and lacks a portion of them. The data show around 200,000 clones, roughly 63% seen once. Remarks on this clone: The antigen is not known.

This material consisted of CD4+ T cells sorted from blood, taken at week 0. This clonotype originated in a human donor with alopecia areata. J is TRBJ2-7 and V is TRBV7-2, with TRBD1 identical over 8 bases. CDR3 in DNA: TGTGCCAGCAGCTTACGATCCATGACCTTCGGACAGGGCGGCCTCGAGCAGTACTTC. The encoded protein is CASSLRSMTFGQGGLEQYF.